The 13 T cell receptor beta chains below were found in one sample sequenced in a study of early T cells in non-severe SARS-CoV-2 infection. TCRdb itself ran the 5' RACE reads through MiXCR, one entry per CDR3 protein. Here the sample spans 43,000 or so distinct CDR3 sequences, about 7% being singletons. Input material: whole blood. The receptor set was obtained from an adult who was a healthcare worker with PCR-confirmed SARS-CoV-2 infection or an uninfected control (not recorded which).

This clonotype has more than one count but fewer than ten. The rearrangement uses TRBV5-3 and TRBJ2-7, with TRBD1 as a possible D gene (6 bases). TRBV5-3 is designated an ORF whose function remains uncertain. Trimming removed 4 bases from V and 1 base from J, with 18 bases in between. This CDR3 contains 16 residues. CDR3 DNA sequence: TGTGCCAGAAGCCGGCGAAACAGGGTTTGGTCCTACGAGCAGTACTTC. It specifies CARSRRNRVWSYEQYF.

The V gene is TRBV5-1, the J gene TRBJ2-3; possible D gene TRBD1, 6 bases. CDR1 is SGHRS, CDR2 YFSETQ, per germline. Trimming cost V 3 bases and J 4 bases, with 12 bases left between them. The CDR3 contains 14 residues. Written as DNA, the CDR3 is TGCGCCAGCAGCTCCCAGACAGGTTCAGATACGCAGTATTTT. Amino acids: CASSSQTGSDTQYF.

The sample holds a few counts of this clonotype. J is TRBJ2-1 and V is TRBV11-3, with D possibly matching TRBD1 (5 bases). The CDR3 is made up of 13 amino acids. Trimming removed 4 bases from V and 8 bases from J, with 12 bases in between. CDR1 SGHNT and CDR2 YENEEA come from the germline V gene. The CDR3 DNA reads TGTGCCAGCAGCTCTCAGGGTGCGGATGAGCAGTTCTTC. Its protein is CASSSQGADEQFF.

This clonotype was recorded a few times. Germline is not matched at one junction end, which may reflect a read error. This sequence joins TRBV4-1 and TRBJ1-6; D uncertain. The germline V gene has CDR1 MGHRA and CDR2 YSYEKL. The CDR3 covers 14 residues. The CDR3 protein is CASSQDIRESPLPF. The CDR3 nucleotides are TGCGCCAGCAGCCAAGATATACGGGAATCACCCCTCCCTTTT.

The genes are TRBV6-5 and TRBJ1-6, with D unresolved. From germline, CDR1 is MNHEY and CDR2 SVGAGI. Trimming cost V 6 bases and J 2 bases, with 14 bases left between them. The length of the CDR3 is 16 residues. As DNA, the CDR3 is TGTGCCAGCAGACAGACCGACCGCGCCTATAATTCACCCCTCCACTTT. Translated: CASRQTDRAYNSPLHF.

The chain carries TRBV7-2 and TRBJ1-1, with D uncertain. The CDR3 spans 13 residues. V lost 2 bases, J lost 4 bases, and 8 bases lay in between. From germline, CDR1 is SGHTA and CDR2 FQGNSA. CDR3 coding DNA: TGTGCCAGCAGCTTATGGCCAGCCACTGAAGCTTTCTTT. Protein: CASSLWPATEAFF.

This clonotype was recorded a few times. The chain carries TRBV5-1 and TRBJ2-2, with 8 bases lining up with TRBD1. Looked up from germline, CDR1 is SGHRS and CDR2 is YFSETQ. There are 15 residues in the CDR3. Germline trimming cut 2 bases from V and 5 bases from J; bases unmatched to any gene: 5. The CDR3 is CASSFIQGETGELFF. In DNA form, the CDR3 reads TGCGCCAGCAGCTTTATACAGGGGGAAACCGGGGAGCTGTTTTTT.

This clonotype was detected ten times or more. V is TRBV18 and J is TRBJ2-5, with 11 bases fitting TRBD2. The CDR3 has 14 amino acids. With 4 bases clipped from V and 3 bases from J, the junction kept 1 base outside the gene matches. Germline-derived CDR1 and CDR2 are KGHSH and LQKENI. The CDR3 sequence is CASSLGLAEETQYF. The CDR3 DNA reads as TGTGCCAGCTCACTGGGACTAGCGGAAGAGACCCAGTACTTC.

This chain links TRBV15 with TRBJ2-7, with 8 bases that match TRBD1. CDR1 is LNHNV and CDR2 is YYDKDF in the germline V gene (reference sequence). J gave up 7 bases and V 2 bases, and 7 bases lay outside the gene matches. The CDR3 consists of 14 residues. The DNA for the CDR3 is TGTGCCACCAGCAGACCGACAGGGGCGGGAGAGCAGTACTTC. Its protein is CATSRPTGAGEQYF.

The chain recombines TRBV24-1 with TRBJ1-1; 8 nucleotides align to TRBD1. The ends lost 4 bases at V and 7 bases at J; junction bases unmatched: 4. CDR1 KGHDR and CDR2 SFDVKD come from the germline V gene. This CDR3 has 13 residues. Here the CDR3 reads CATSDSGQGEAFF. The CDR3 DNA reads TGTGCCACCAGTGACTCAGGACAGGGTGAAGCTTTCTTT.

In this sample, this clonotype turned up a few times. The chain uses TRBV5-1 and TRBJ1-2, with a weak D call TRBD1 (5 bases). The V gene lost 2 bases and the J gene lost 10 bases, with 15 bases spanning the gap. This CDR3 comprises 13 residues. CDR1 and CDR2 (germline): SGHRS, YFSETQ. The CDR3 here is CASSFAETDLYTF. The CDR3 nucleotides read TGCGCCAGCAGCTTCGCCGAGACAGATCTCTACACCTTC. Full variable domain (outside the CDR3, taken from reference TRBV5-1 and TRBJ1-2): KAGVTQTPRYLIKTRGQQVTLSCSPISGHRSVSWYQQTPGQGLQFLFEYFSETQRNKGNFPGRFSGRQFSNSRSEMNVSTLELGDSALYLCASSFAETDLYTFGSGTRLTVV.

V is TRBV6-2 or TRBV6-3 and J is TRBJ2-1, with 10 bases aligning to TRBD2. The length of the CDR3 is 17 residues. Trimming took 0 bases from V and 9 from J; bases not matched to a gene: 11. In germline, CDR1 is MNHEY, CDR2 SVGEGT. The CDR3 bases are TGTGCCAGCAGTTACTCGACAGCGGGGGGGCCTCCCCGTGAGCAGTTCTTC. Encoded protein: CASSYSTAGGPPREQFF.

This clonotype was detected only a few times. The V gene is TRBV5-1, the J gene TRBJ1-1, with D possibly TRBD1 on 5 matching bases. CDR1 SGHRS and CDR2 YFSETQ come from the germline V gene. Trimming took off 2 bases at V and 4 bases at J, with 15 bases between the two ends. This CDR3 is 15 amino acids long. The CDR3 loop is CASSFSPLGGTEAFF. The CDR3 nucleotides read TGCGCCAGCAGCTTTAGTCCCCTCGGGGGCACTGAAGCTTTCTTT.